The clone carrying this TCR beta chain has a count of ten or more. Antigen specificity is unknown. CDR1 SGHTA and CDR2 FQGNSA come from the germline V gene. The CDR3 has 16 residues. Trimming left V 1 base short and J 1 base short, with 11 bases between. This record comes from a study of T cell repertoires in cytomegalovirus infection. As for the study in general: It can be stated that public TCR beta signatures indicated CMV infection as well as a matching HLA type.

TCRdb itself ran the reads through MiXCR, one entry per CDR3 protein. Of some 220,000 distinct CDR3 sequences in the sample, under 8.5% were seen once. General observations from the study: Public TCR beta family frequency separated CMV-and-HLA carriers, including in an independent cohort. HLA-C-restricted CMV-specific TCR beta clonotypes were dominant in the ex vivo response.

The chain links TRBV7-2 to TRBJ2-4; D perhaps matches TRBD1 (5 bases). The sequence was collected from a human donor in good health (CMV status not recorded). Some clones in this sample may be carry-over from other donors' samples. The sample comprised PBMCs. The CDR3 is CASSLVWQGAKNIQYF. In DNA, the CDR3 is TGTGCCAGCAGCTTAGTCTGGCAGGGCGCCAAAAACATTCAGTACTTC. The full variable domain, completed using reference TRBV7-2 and TRBJ2-4, is GAGVSQSPSNKVTEKGKDVELRCDPISGHTALYWYRQSLGQGLEFLIYFQGNSAPDKSGLPSDRFSAERTGGSVSTLTIQRTQQEDSAVYLCASSLVWQGAKNIQYFGAGTRLSVL.